The next 23 T cell receptor beta chains were all read from a single sample in a study of tumor-infiltrating lymphocytes in primary liver carcinoma. From 500 ng of total RNA, TCR beta-specific cDNA was reverse-transcribed using a constant-region primer. Construction of TCR beta libraries relied on three successive nested multiplex PCR rounds employing slightly modified ARM-PCR. Amplification in the first two PCR rounds was performed using TRBV1-TRBV30 forward primers and a C-beta reverse primer for around 11 cycles each. TCRdb re-derived calls from the multiplex PCR reads in MiXCR, one entry per CDR3 protein. The top ten hold 27% of the sample, which has around 99,000 distinct CDR3 sequences, less than 70% seen once. Unsorted bulk tissue, roughly 20-34 mg of it, served as the source for co-extraction of RNA and DNA. The sequencing sample was made of tumor-adjacent normal liver tissue. All receptors derive from a man between 35 and 55 years old with primary liver carcinoma and hepatitis B virus infection.

This chain connects TRBV29-1 to TRBJ2-7; possible D gene TRBD1, 6 bases. The CDR3 extends over 13 amino acids. The ends were cut back, 6 bases at V and 13 bases at J, with 25 bases in the middle. Looked up from germline, CDR1 is SQVTM and CDR2 is ANQGSEA. CDR3 DNA: TGCAGCGTCATACTACAGGGAGAGAACGAACACTACTTC. It is translated as CSVILQGENEHYF.

Details on this clonotype: One base away lies a much larger clone, so this may be a sequencing read error. The chain uses TRBV14 and TRBJ2-3; either TRBD1 or TRBD2 may supply D (5 bases each). Germline values: CDR1 SGHDN, CDR2 FVKESK. The CDR3 totals 17 residues. Written as DNA, the CDR3 is TGTACCAGCAGCCATAATCCCGGGACCACTAGCACAGATACGCAGTATTTT. Translating gives CTSSHNPGTTSTDTQYF. Full variable domain (rest looked up from reference TRBV14 and TRBJ2-3): EAGVTQFPSHSVIEKGQTVTLRCDPISGHDNLYWYRRVMGKEIKFLLHFVKESKQDESGMPNNRFLAERTGGTYSTLKVQPAELEDSGVYFCTSSHNPGTTSTDTQYFGPGTRLTVL.

The DNA of the CDR3 is TGTGCCTGGATGCGCGACCAATACGGGAAGCAGTACTTC. Encoded protein: CAWMRDQYGKQYF. The chain has TRBV30 and TRBJ2-7; D may be TRBD2 (5 bases). The CDR3 extends over 13 amino acids. V gave up 4 bases and J gave up 8 bases, with 18 bases separating them. Per the germline V gene, CDR1 is GTSNPN and CDR2 is SVGIG (reference sequence).

Comment on this clonotype: Relative to the germline gene, one junction end is altered; a read error may explain this. This rearrangement joins TRBV7-8 to TRBJ2-2; TRBD1 or TRBD2 may be the D gene (5 bases each). CDR1 is SGHVS, CDR2 FQNEAQ, per germline. This CDR3 region has 16 residues. CDR3 in amino acids: CASSRDPARNTRELFF. In nucleotides, the CDR3 is TGTGCCAGCAGCCGAGACCCCGCCCGAAACACCAGGGAGCTATTTTTT.

With respect to this clonotype: A much bigger clone sits one base away, suggesting this may be a read error. Lacking the conserved final phenylalanine or tryptophan, this CDR3 likely reflects a read error. The chain carries TRBV10-3 and TRBJ2-5; D assignment may be TRBD1 or TRBD2 (5 bases each). The CDR3 extends over 12 amino acids. Germline CDR1 ENHRY, CDR2 SYGVKD. The CDR3, as DNA: TGTGCCTCCAGAGGGGACCAGGAGACCCAGTACCTC. Translation: CASRGDQETQYL.

Of note for this clonotype: Since no conserved phenylalanine or tryptophan closes the CDR3, a read error is the likely cause. V gene TRBV5-1 combines with J gene TRBJ1-5; 9 nucleotides align to TRBD1. CDR1 is SGHRS and CDR2 is YFSETQ in the germline V gene. The CDR3 loop spans 15 amino acids. Germline trimming cut 5 bases from V and 3 bases from J; bases unmatched to any gene: 6. The DNA for the CDR3 is TGCGCCAGCAGTTCCACAGGGGGCGCCAATCAGCCCCAGCATCTT. This gives the protein CASSSTGGANQPQHL.

As to this clonotype: One end of the junction fails to match germline, which may point to a read error. This sequence joins TRBV4-2 and TRBJ2-1, with D possibly TRBD2 on 7 matching bases. This CDR3 region has 15 residues. CDR1 and CDR2 from the germline V gene are LGHNA and YNFKEQ. CDR3 in DNA: TGTCCCAGCAGCCAAGACTTAGGGGGGGGCGGTAAGCAGTTCTTC. Protein sequence: CPSSQDLGGGGKQFF.

Points on this clonotype: Mismatch with germline at one junction end may stem from a read error. The chain is built from TRBV30 and TRBJ2-3; possibly TRBD1 for D (5 bases). The CDR3 extends over 15 amino acids. Germline V gives CDR1 GTSNPN, CDR2 SVGIG (reference sequence). The CDR3 DNA reads as TGTGCCTGGAGTGTATGGACGCTCAGGGCCGATACGAAGTATTTT. It is translated as CAWSVWTLRADTKYF.

In regard to this clonotype: A read error may produce the germline difference seen at one junction end. V is TRBV4-1 and J is TRBJ2-2; TRBD1 or TRBD2 may be the D gene (5 bases each). This CDR3 is 16 amino acids long. Germline V gives CDR1 MGHRA, CDR2 YSYEKL. CDR3 sequence reads: CASSQIAAGTTGELFF. The CDR3 DNA follows: TGTGCCAGCAGCCAAATCGCGGCAGGGACCACCGGGGAGCTGTTTTTT.

As concerns this clonotype: A read error may explain this, as a much larger clone is one base away. This chain joins TRBV28 and TRBJ2-2; the match to TRBD2 covers 9 bases. V gave up 6 bases and J gave up 5 bases; unmatched junction bases: 4. The CDR3 runs to 14 residues. Germline V lookup: CDR1 MDHEN, CDR2 SYDVKM. CDR3 sequence reads: CASSLAGKTGELFF. The CDR3 nucleotides read TGTGCCAGCAGCCTAGCGGGAAAGACCGGGGAGCTGTTTTTT.

V is TRBV5-5 and J is TRBJ2-5; D is uncertain. V lost 0 bases, J lost 4 bases, and 4 bases lay in between. In germline, CDR1 is SGHKS, CDR2 YYEKEE (reference sequence). The CDR3 length is 12 residues. The CDR3: CASSLGTETQYF. The CDR3 region has the DNA TGTGCCAGCAGCTTGGGTACAGAGACCCAGTACTTC.

Only one count was recorded for this clonotype. One end of the junction is discordant with germline, which a read error may explain. J is TRBJ2-6 and V is TRBV12-3 or TRBV12-4; 8 bases agree with TRBD1. The CDR3 has 17 amino acids. The CDR3 reads CASRGTGVDSGANVLTF. The CDR3 DNA reads as TGCGCCAGCAGGGGGACAGGTGTAGACTCTGGGGCCAACGTCCTGACTTTC.

Note on this clonotype: Germline and junction disagree at one end, which may indicate a read error. The rearrangement uses TRBV29-1 and TRBJ2-5; 9 nucleotides line up with TRBD2. With the DNA end fitting TRBJ2-7 better, the J assignment may be wrong. Germline CDR1 is SQVTM and CDR2 is ANQGSEA. The CDR3 runs to 15 residues. The CDR3 DNA reads TGCAACGTTGAAGATAGTAGCGGGAGACTGGACGAGCAGTACTTC. Its protein product is CNVEDSSGRLDEQYF.

With respect to this clonotype: A clone one base away is much larger, so this may be a read error. This chain joins TRBV29-1 and TRBJ2-2; D possibly corresponds to TRBD1 (7 bases). CDR3 size: 13 residues. CDR1 is SQVTM, CDR2 ANQGSEA, per germline. Here the CDR3 reads CSVDQGGTRELFF. In DNA form, the CDR3 reads TGCAGCGTTGACCAGGGGGGCACCCGGGAGCTGTTTTTT.

The V call is TRBV11-2, the J call TRBJ1-5; D is perhaps TRBD1 (5 bases). Germline assignment: CDR1 SGHAT and CDR2 FQNNGV. The V end was cut by 1 base, the J end by 5 bases, with 18 bases between. The CDR3 covers 17 residues. The CDR3 DNA is TGTGCCAGCAGCTTAGTAGGGGTAACAGGAAGCTATCAGCCCCAGCATTTT. It codes for CASSLVGVTGSYQPQHF.

The sample holds many counts of this clonotype. The junction departs from the called germline gene at one end, perhaps through a read error. V usage is TRBV5-6 and J usage is TRBJ2-5; a possible D gene is TRBD2 (6 bases). Germline V gene sequence: CDR1 SGHDT, CDR2 YYEEEE. The CDR3 length is 15 residues. This CDR3 is CASRLEGSGLGTQYF. The CDR3 DNA reads as TGTGCCAGCAGGTTGGAGGGGTCAGGTCTTGGGACCCAGTACTTC.

The table lists this clonotype with many counts. This chain connects TRBV6-6 to TRBJ2-3; D is perhaps TRBD2 (5 bases). This CDR3 contains 12 residues. Germline V CDR1 and CDR2: MNHNY, SVGAGI (reference sequence). V dropped 5 bases and J dropped 6 bases, with 9 bases sitting between them. The DNA of the CDR3 is TGTGCCAGCAGTAGCCGGAGGGATACGCAGTATTTT. Its protein is CASSSRRDTQYF.

This clonotype was counted ten times or more. This chain joins TRBV10-3 and TRBJ2-1, with 10 bases aligning to TRBD2. Germline V lookup: CDR1 ENHRY, CDR2 SYGVKD. CDR3 length: 17 amino acids. V lost 4 bases and J lost 3; bases outside the gene matches: 9. In DNA form, the CDR3 reads TGTGCCATCAGTGCAGTAGCTTCTAGCGGGGGCTACAATGAGCAGTTCTTC. Protein product: CAISAVASSGGYNEQFF.

As to this clonotype: One end of the junction varies from germline; a read error may be responsible. This chain joins TRBV11-2 and TRBJ2-3; TRBD2 aligns across 10 bases. The CDR3 is made up of 16 amino acids. CDR1 is SGHAT, CDR2 FQNNGV, per germline. The CDR3 sequence: CASSLEGLAWADTRHF. CDR3 nucleotides: TGTGCCAGCAGCTTAGAGGGACTAGCGTGGGCAGATACGCGGCATTTT. The whole variable domain, filled in from reference TRBV11-2 and TRBJ2-3, reads EAGVAQSPRYKIIEKRQSVAFWCNPISGHATLYWYQQILGQGPKLLIQFQNNGVVDDSQLPKDRFSAERLKGVDSTLKIQPAKLEDSAVYLCASSLEGLAWADTRHFGPGTRLTVL.

About this clonotype: At one boundary the junction diverges from the germline segment, which might be a read error. The chain employs TRBV4-1 and TRBJ1-2; D not certain. The CDR3 runs to 15 residues. CDR1 MGHRA and CDR2 YSYEKL come from the germline V gene. Here the CDR3 reads CASNQEEAQNYGYTF. CDR3 in DNA: TGCGCCAGCAACCAAGAGGAAGCGCAGAACTATGGCTACACCTTC.

In its sample, this clonotype was seen a few times. A read error may explain this, as a much larger clone is one base away. This sequence joins TRBV29-1 and TRBJ2-3; 9 positions agree with TRBD2. Trimming took 8 bases from V and 1 from J; bases not matched to a gene: 10. The CDR3 is 15 residues long. Germline CDR1 SQVTM, CDR2 ANQGSEA. The chain's CDR3 is CSTGGRARGTDTQYF. The CDR3 DNA reads TGCAGCACTGGCGGGAGGGCCCGTGGCACAGATACGCAGTATTTT.

This clonotype was recorded many times. The chain is built from TRBV6-6 and TRBJ1-5, with TRBD1 matching 9 bases. This CDR3 spans 17 amino acids. V gave up 2 bases and J gave up 0 bases; unmatched junction bases: 5. Germline assignment: CDR1 MNHNY and CDR2 SVGAGI (reference sequence). The chain's CDR3 is CASSYGDRDYSNQPQHF. The CDR3 nucleotides are TGTGCCAGCAGTTACGGGGACAGGGATTATAGCAATCAGCCCCAGCATTTT.

The chain couples TRBV2 to TRBJ2-2, with D possibly called TRBD1 or TRBD2 (5 bases each). V was pared by 8 bases and J by 5 bases, with 9 bases between. Germline V lookup: CDR1 SNHLY, CDR2 FYNNEI. The CDR3 spans 12 residues. The CDR3 DNA sequence: TGTGCCAGCCGAGAGGGGACCGGGGAGCTGTTTTTT. It encodes CASREGTGELFF.